The T cell receptor (beta chain) under discussion was sequenced for a study of beta chain features in type 1 diabetes. Whole-study results and caveats: In patients and controls equally, PCR might favor templates that are shorter. Whether TCRB rearrangement is influenced by HLA type was left unresolved in this analysis. Within patients, naive, central memory and Treg TCRB repertoires seemed more similar than within healthy donors.

TCRB transcripts that were expressed got sequenced, as all of the isolated RNA had been reverse transcribed. Using immunoSEQ multiplex PCR, the repertoire was profiled, and TCRdb retains in-frame clones only, with some absent. The sample includes 140,000 to 150,000 clones, nearly 50% of them seen just once. Germline V gene lookup returns CDR1 LGHNA and CDR2 YSLEER. V lost 1 base and J 3 bases, leaving 14 bases between the germline ends. The CDR3 spans 16 residues. Note on this clone: Its specificity is not known.

The genes are TRBV4-3 and TRBJ2-3; D is perhaps TRBD2 (6 bases). The sequenced material came from Tregs from blood. This TCR came from a man between 18 and 35 years old in good health. CDR3: CASSQGKAGFTDTQYF. The CDR3 region has the DNA TGCGCCAGCAGCCAAGGGAAGGCGGGGTTTACAGATACGCAGTATTTT.